This T cell receptor beta chain came from a study of radiotherapy plus CTLA-4 blockade in lung cancer. Looked up from germline, CDR1 is MDHEN and CDR2 is SYDVKM. Trimming removed 2 bases from V and 10 bases from J; junction bases left unmatched: 3. There are 13 residues in the CDR3. Worth noting for this clone: What it recognizes is unknown.

Study outcomes and limitations: Clones of tumor-derived TCRs expanded in blood after radiotherapy plus ipilimumab.

Sequencing was performed with immunoSEQ multiplex PCR; in TCRdb, only in-frame clones are kept and a portion is missing. The repertoire has about 88,000 clones, roughly 70% of them found once; the top ten carry about an eighth. V gene TRBV28 combines with J gene TRBJ2-4, with 9 nucleotides matching TRBD1. This receptor was obtained from a human donor with non-small cell lung cancer that progressed on radiotherapy plus ipilimumab. The source material was peripheral blood, sampled from a patient treated with radiotherapy plus ipilimumab. Here the CDR3 DNA reads TGTGCCAGCAGTTTACGGGACAGGGAAATTCAGTACTTC. Residues: CASSLRDREIQYF.